The entry that follows covers one T cell receptor beta chain sequence. Its antigen is still unknown. Base qualities are not provided; no much larger clone lies one nucleotide away. The sample belongs to a study of cytomegalovirus exposure and HLA in healthy donors (dated by TCRdb to between 2016 and 2019). Regarding the study in general: According to an earlier analysis of several hundred of the donors, about 170 million T cells yielded over 90 million unique TCR beta sequences and about 300 Gb of sequence data. About 300 gigabases of sequencing data and 70 million to 100 million unique TCR sequences were included in an early release covering 500 to 750 HLA-typed donors. The genetic ancestry cluster associated with self-reported Caucasian donors included 81% of the roughly 400 genotyped donors. The aim of the study was to test whether cataloging public T cell receptors could identify signatures of past pathogen exposure. The study used immunosequencing to profile the T cell repertoires of 666 subjects and linked those repertoires to cytomegalovirus serostatus. A separate validation cohort of roughly 120 different subjects was used in addition to the roughly 700-subject first cohort. To predict cytomegalovirus infection status, the study brought together high-throughput TCR immunosequencing, statistical association of individual TCRs with disease status, and machine learning. A later analysis re-analyzed previously published TCR beta repertoires from hundreds of donors and added high-resolution HLA genotyping to study TCR occurrence patterns. Rather than using new phenotypic data, the later analysis identified candidate immune exposures from TCR beta sequences and from how often those sequences occurred across donors. An earlier analysis of several hundred of the donors used high-throughput TCR beta sequencing to judge whether each TCR beta V gene segment behaved as functional or pseudogenic. Donor age, sex, ethnicity and CMV serostatus were collected together with the repertoire data. A later genetic analysis took genome-wide SNP genotypes for about 55% of the 666 donors and used that subset as a discovery cohort. All discovery cohort repertoires had been generated on a single sequencing platform. Class I and class II HLA loci were covered by the typing at four-digit resolution. The number of typed donors differed by locus: roughly 620-630 for A, B, C, DRB1 and DQB1; 522 for DQA1; 606 for DPA1; and 400 to 480 for DPB1. Because of strong linkage in the cohort, 5 or 6 DR-DQ haplotypes were treated as single units for association and clustering. On average, roughly 200,000 unique TCR beta nucleotide sequences were sequenced per donor among a few hundred genotyped donors of the cohort, with about 17% of those sequences being non-productive.

Results and caveats for the whole study, not just this receptor: In an earlier analysis of 500 to 650 of the donors, most TCR beta V segments appeared in productive rearrangements about 87% or about 30% of the time, broadly matching IMGT annotations. A group of highly shared sequence variants was considered likely to be a technical artifact of the sequencing pipeline. A few of the identified cytomegalovirus-associated TCR beta chains were confirmed in vitro to be specific for cytomegalovirus antigens. In a later analysis, most CMV-associated TCR beta chains were found to appear HLA-restricted, with HLA associations seemingly driven largely by CMV exposure. An association between a missense DCLRE1C variant and V-gene and J-gene trimming of TCR beta chains was found in a later genetic analysis and replicated in an independent cohort. Linkage disequilibrium might explain the correlated functional status among segregating V segments, but an unknown experimental factor could not be ruled out. HLA typing was unavailable for some donors at each locus, so association tests used only the typed subset. In a later analysis, HLA-associated TCR beta chains were found to be more clonally expanded and to have lower generation probabilities than equally common non-associated chains. Over 15 rarely observed V segments, including chromosome 9 orphons, were excluded from the earlier analysis of about 610 of the donors because counts were too low. A later analysis associated 15,000 or so TCR beta sequences with specific HLA alleles at a false discovery rate of 0.05. A later analysis found that TCR association rates varied across HLA loci, with DRB1 alleles showing the most associated TCRs and HLA-C alleles the fewest. CMV serostatus was the only immune exposure information available for the cohort. In a later genetic analysis, fewer N-insertions in productive TCRs were reported among donors in an Asian-associated ancestry cluster than the roughly 700-donor mean. The authors suggested that the approach could potentially be generalized to other disease states and immunological phenotypes. The cohort was sequenced for TCR beta chains only, and without alpha or paired-chain data the features that could be detected were limited. Across donors, most TCR sequences were observed very rarely, whereas some public TCRs were present in many individuals. When HLA alleles, especially DR and DQ, strongly co-occurred, TCR associations were difficult to assign to individual alleles. Some IMGT-functional V segments, including TRBV6-2 and TRBV6-3, could not be distinguished by the 87-base-pair reads and were therefore excluded. In a later analysis, several top co-occurrence clusters were reported to appear linked to parvovirus B19, influenza, CMV and Epstein-Barr virus. Roughly uniform sequencing depth across donors was assumed in presence/absence analyses, although this assumption may not hold. A further reported finding was that TCR beta sequences accurately predicted the HLA-A and HLA-B alleles for most subjects in the first cohort. A total of 164 TCR beta chains were listed by the study as associated with cytomegalovirus. The classifier was reported to diagnose cytomegalovirus status with high specificity and sensitivity in both the original cohort and the validation cohort.

The library was obtained by the immunoSEQ multiplex PCR assay. A mixture of 60 forward primers for TCR Vbeta segments and 13 reverse primers for TCR Jbeta segments was used in the multiplex PCR. Amplification of the CDR3 region of rearranged TCR beta genes was performed with a multiplex PCR assay on genomic DNA. Amplified TCR beta libraries were sequenced as 87-base-pair reads on the Illumina HiSeq System. The original methods were these. A later analysis counted around 72 million unique TCR beta chains across the 650 to 800 repertoires, and 10 million to 11 million of these chains were shared by at least two donors. Raw reads were error-corrected and collapsed into unique sequences by a nearest-neighbor algorithm in which closely related sequences were merged to remove PCR and sequencing errors. CDR3 sequences were aligned to IMGT reference sequences to assign V, D and J gene segments. For a sequence to be retained, a match of at least six nucleotides was required to both a V gene segment and a J gene segment. Rearrangements were classified as productive when the CDR3 lacked stop codons and remained in frame with V and J, and all other rearrangements were classified as non-productive. Following IMGT convention, CDR3 was defined as the stretch from the second conserved V-encoded cysteine to the conserved J-encoded phenylalanine. Sequences without an unambiguous match to a single V gene segment were excluded from the earlier analysis of 587 of the donors. An earlier analysis of fewer than 750 of the donors classified V segments as functional when productive rearrangements were above 56.7% and as segregating when the standard deviation between donors was above 5%. A statistical classification framework was developed to diagnose cytomegalovirus status using the catalog of TCR beta chain sequences. In a later analysis, V and J genes were assigned by comparing TCR nucleotide sequences against IMGT/GENE-DB human TR gene sequences. A later analysis assigned CDR3 sequences and most-parsimonious VDJ recombination scenarios with the TCRdist pipeline. In a later analysis, each TCR beta chain was defined by its CDR3 amino acid sequence together with its V-gene family, and reads without a unique V-gene family were excluded. To address suspected cross-contamination and a sequencing artifact, a later analysis removed around 600 highly shared, low-generation-probability nucleotide sequences. In a later analysis, a clonal expansion index for each public chain was calculated from normalized within-repertoire ranks of inferred template counts. In a later analysis, generation probabilities were computed with a VDJ recombination model fitted to out-of-frame rearrangements, and the resulting probabilities were checked against IGoR. In a later analysis, TCR-TCR, TCR-HLA and TCR-CMV co-occurrence was scored with hypergeometric tests, and a repertoire-size bias correction was applied to TCR pairs. In a later analysis, false discovery rates were estimated by permuting HLA or CMV assignments 20 times. A later analysis grouped co-occurring TCRs with DBSCAN, adding TCRdist sequence similarity when clustering within HLA-allele-positive subsets. For co-occurrence clustering, repertoires with fewer than 30,000 or more than 120,000 public chains were excluded, along with a handful of repertoires with anomalous nucleotide sharing. The table was pulled from immuneACCESS by TCRdb, which kept in-frame rearrangements only. Such tables lose some clones; where checked, under half of the loss comes from unresolved V genes, and the rest has no known cause. The V and J calls and clone size are taken from that table; D and trimming were inferred from the DNA. The sample contains some 170,000 clones, more than 75% of them found a single time. Of the sample, 9.5% to 10% is held by the ten largest clones.

The cohort consisted of 600 or so healthy bone marrow donors. At the time of sampling, all cohort members were nominally healthy, though unrecorded immune exposures were likely present. The donor was CMV seropositive and was included in the group of some 290 seropositive cohort members. A peripheral blood sample was collected from each donor, and TCR beta sequencing was performed on peripheral blood mononuclear cells. Genomic DNA extraction from the blood cell samples was performed with the Qiagen DNeasy Blood Extraction Kit. For CDR1 and CDR2, the germline V gene lists MGHRA and YSYEKL. The germline ends are 13 bases apart after V is trimmed by 1 base and J by 1 base. The CDR3 numbers 16 residues from cysteine through phenylalanine. The sequence is cut down to CDR3 DNA, 48 bases in frame from base 1.

Sequenced sample: PBMCs. This sequence originates from a man younger than 35 in good health and CMV-seropositive. The receptor chain draws on TRBV4-1 and TRBJ1-2; no D gene is confidently identified. The CDR3 protein sequence reads: CASSQGRSDSNYGYTF. The bases read TGCGCCAGCAGCCAAGGTCGCAGCGATAGTAACTATGGCTACACCTTC.